This paragraph covers one T cell receptor beta chain sequence. The sample belongs to a study of T cell changes during pregnancy in multiple sclerosis. Libraries were prepared by immunoSEQ multiplex PCR; TCRdb keeps only in-frame clonotypes and omits some of them. The sample has tens of thousands of clones, 75% to 95% seen once. This CDR3 is 13 amino acids long. V gave up 1 base and J gave up 8 bases, with 11 bases separating them. Germline values: CDR1 MDHEN, CDR2 SYDVKM. The sequence came from a female donor in good health, enrolled as a control in a pregnancy study. The chain joins TRBV28 to TRBJ1-2; no clear D. Here the sequenced sample was peripheral blood, taken after pregnancy. The CDR3 sequence is CASSLLRERGYTF. The CDR3 nucleotides are TGTGCCAGCAGTTTATTGCGGGAACGAGGCTACACCTTC.